This TCR beta chain was obtained from a study of T cell repertoires in cytomegalovirus infection. The study, taken as a whole, reports: Adding up the frequency of public TCR beta families identified people who carried CMV plus the relevant HLA.

This clonotype appeared many times. As yet, its antigen is unknown. The ends were cut back, 3 bases at V and 1 base at J, with 16 bases in the middle. Germline V gene lookup returns CDR1 SEHNR and CDR2 FQNEAQ (reference sequence). The CDR3 consists of 16 residues. TCRdb reanalysed the reads using MiXCR and keeps one entry per CDR3 protein. The table has more than 140,000 distinct CDR3 sequences, 5% to 6.5% seen once. This chain links TRBV7-9 with TRBJ2-7, with D possibly being TRBD1 (6 bases). This receptor was obtained from a human donor in good health (CMV status not recorded). Some clones in this sample may be carry-over from other donors' samples. Sequenced material: PBMCs. The CDR3 reads CASSFTGTISSYEQYF. In nucleotides, the CDR3 is TGTGCCAGCAGCTTCACCGGGACAATCTCATCCTACGAGCAGTACTTC.